These 24 T cell receptor beta chains were all obtained from the same sample, sequenced in a study of response to subunit inactivated influenza vaccine. TCRdb passed the RT-PCR reads through MiXCR, listing each CDR3 protein once. Here the sample spans around 190,000 distinct CDR3 sequences, 13% to 15% being singletons. The sample here was CD8+ T cells sorted from PBMCs, taken 4 to 6 days after vaccination. The receptors derive from a man between 50 and 59 years old who received an inactivated influenza vaccine.

The sample holds a few counts of this clonotype. The chain is built from TRBV6-5 and TRBJ2-7; the match to TRBD1 covers 10 bases. Germline V lookup: CDR1 MNHEY, CDR2 SVGAGI. The CDR3 sequence is 16 residues long. V shed 2 bases, J shed 2 bases, and the junction held 6 bases outside the gene matches. The CDR3 coding sequence is TGTGCCAGCAGTTACGCCGGACAGGGGGGCGCCTACGAGCAGTACTTC. Translation: CASSYAGQGGAYEQYF.

V is TRBV7-8 and J is TRBJ2-7, with 7 bases that match TRBD1. With 5 bases clipped from V and 0 bases from J, the junction kept 4 bases outside the gene matches. There are 14 residues in the CDR3. Germline assignment: CDR1 SGHVS and CDR2 FQNEAQ. CDR3 in amino acids: CASSTGTASYEQYF. The CDR3 nucleotides are TGTGCCAGCAGCACGGGGACAGCCTCCTACGAGCAGTACTTC.

The sample holds a few counts of this clonotype. The gene calls are TRBV19 and TRBJ1-2; TRBD1 matches 7 bases. Trimming removed 4 bases from V and 4 bases from J; junction bases left unmatched: 12. This CDR3 has 16 residues. Germline CDR1 LNHDA, CDR2 SQIVND (reference sequence). The CDR3 DNA follows: TGTGCCAGTAGTAAGTCCGGTAGCAACAGGGGCTATGGCTACACCTTC. This translates into CASSKSGSNRGYGYTF.

CDR3 DNA: TGTGCCAGCAGCTTATTCGCACTTGGACAGGAGAACTACAATGAGCAGTTCTTC. Protein sequence: CASSLFALGQENYNEQFF. The gene calls are TRBV13 and TRBJ2-1, with TRBD1 identical over 7 bases. The ends lost 2 bases at V and 3 bases at J; junction bases unmatched: 13. Germline CDR1 is PRHDT and CDR2 is FYEKMQ (reference sequence). This CDR3 comprises 18 residues. Filled out from reference TRBV13 and TRBJ2-1, the complete variable domain reads AAGVIQSPRHLIKEKRETATLKCYPIPRHDTVYWYQQGPGQDPQFLISFYEKMQSDKGSIPDRFSAQQFSDYHSELNMSSLELGDSALYFCASSLFALGQENYNEQFFGPGTRLTVL.

CDR3: CASSDLGHPGETQYF. The CDR3 DNA is TGTGCCAGCAGCGATTTGGGCCATCCTGGGGAGACCCAGTACTTC. V usage is TRBV7-9 and J usage is TRBJ2-5; D unresolved. Trimming took off 5 bases at V and 5 bases at J, with 18 bases between the two ends. The germline gives CDR1 SEHNR, CDR2 FQNEAQ (reference sequence). The CDR3 sequence is 15 residues long.

This clonotype was detected only a few times. J is TRBJ2-3 and V is TRBV4-3, with TRBD2 matching over 12 bases. This CDR3 is built from 18 residues. Germline CDR1 and CDR2: LGHNA and YSLEER. V lost 2 bases and J lost 1; bases outside the gene matches: 7. The CDR3 protein is CASSQLGLAGLGTDTQYF. DNA for the CDR3: TGCGCCAGCAGCCAACTGGGACTAGCGGGTCTTGGCACAGATACGCAGTATTTT.

This clonotype has just a few counts. V gene TRBV12-3 or TRBV12-4 combines with J gene TRBJ2-6; D gene unclear. This CDR3 region has 15 residues. The V and J ends lost 5 bases and 0 bases respectively, with 8 bases between them. The CDR3 region is CASSHSGSGANVLTF. CDR3 bases: TGTGCCAGCAGTCACTCAGGCTCTGGGGCCAACGTCCTGACTTTC.

A few counts support this clonotype. The V and J genes are TRBV4-2 and TRBJ2-7; 10 bases fit TRBD2. The CDR3 is made up of 20 amino acids. Germline loops: CDR1 LGHNA, CDR2 YNFKEQ. The ends lost 2 bases at V and 4 bases at J; junction bases unmatched: 20. CDR3 bases: TGTGCCAGCAGCCAACACCTCGCACTTTTTAAGCGGGGGGGTTGGTACGAGCAGTACTTC. Translation: CASSQHLALFKRGGWYEQYF.

This clonotype was detected a few times. This chain joins TRBV6-1 and TRBJ1-3, with unresolved D. Germline CDR1 MNHNS, CDR2 SASEGT. Trimming shortened V by 2 bases and J by 8 bases, and 7 bases separated the two germline ends. There are 12 residues in the CDR3. This chain's CDR3 is CASSEILDTIYF. CDR3 nucleotides: TGTGCCAGCAGTGAAATCCTGGACACCATATATTTT.

This clonotype was counted only a few times. The chain combines TRBV28 with TRBJ2-7; 8 positions match TRBD2. This CDR3 is built from 14 residues. Germline CDR1 MDHEN, CDR2 SYDVKM. The junction had 5 bases not matched to a gene; V was cut back by 3 bases and J by 4 bases. The CDR3 here is CASSLAREGYEQYF. DNA of the CDR3: TGTGCCAGCAGTTTGGCTCGGGAGGGTTACGAGCAGTACTTC.

This clonotype came up a few times. The chain is built from TRBV12-3 or TRBV12-4 and TRBJ2-2; 10 nucleotides agree with TRBD1. The CDR3 covers 15 residues. The V gene end was trimmed by 7 bases and the J gene end by 3 bases; junction bases not matched to a gene: 5. DNA of the CDR3: TGTGCCAGCAATGGGGGACAGGGGTACACCGGGGAGCTGTTTTTT. Its protein is CASNGGQGYTGELFF.

The chain has TRBV11-1 and TRBJ2-1; TRBD2 matches at 14 bases. V trimming: 5 bases; J trimming: 2 bases; junction bases outside the gene matches: 14. Germline V gene data show CDR1 as SGHAT and CDR2 as FQDESV (reference sequence). This CDR3 spans 20 amino acids. This CDR3 is CASSTPGTSGRGPPYNEQFF. CDR3 coding DNA: TGTGCCAGCAGCACACCCGGGACTAGCGGGAGAGGGCCCCCCTACAATGAGCAGTTCTTC.

This chain connects TRBV27 to TRBJ2-7, with TRBD2 identical over 12 bases. The V segment lost 3 bases and the J segment 0 bases; nucleotides outside the gene matches: 9. The CDR3 contains 18 residues. Germline V gene lookup returns CDR1 MNHEY and CDR2 SMNVEV (reference sequence). The CDR3, as DNA: TGTGCCAGCAGTTTTTTCAGGCCGACTAGCGGGAGCTCCTACGAGCAGTACTTC. Its translation is CASSFFRPTSGSSYEQYF.

The rearrangement links TRBV3-1 to TRBJ2-5, with D possibly matching TRBD1 (5 bases). The CDR3 is made up of 14 amino acids. Deletions cut 0 bases from V and 10 bases from J, with 15 bases between. Looked up from germline, CDR1 is LGHDT and CDR2 is YNNKEL (reference sequence). This CDR3 reads CASSQDSRTPFQYF. The CDR3 coding sequence is TGTGCCAGCAGCCAAGATTCCCGGACACCATTCCAGTACTTC.

The V and J genes are TRBV18 and TRBJ2-5, with unresolved D. Trimming removed 2 bases from V and 2 bases from J, with 18 bases in between. Germline-derived CDR1 and CDR2 are KGHSH and LQKENI. The CDR3 sequence is 17 residues long. Here the CDR3 DNA reads TGTGCCAGCTCACCAGCGAGTCTCCAAAGGTGGCAAGAGACCCAGTACTTC. Residues: CASSPASLQRWQETQYF.

The chain is built from TRBV3-1 and TRBJ2-1, with a possible D match to TRBD2 (5 bases). The CDR3 is 15 residues long. Germline CDR1 and CDR2: LGHDT and YNNKEL (reference sequence). V dropped 4 bases and J dropped 3 bases, with 13 bases sitting between them. As DNA, the CDR3 is TGTGCCAGCAGCCTAGGCCTAGCCTACTACAATGAGCAGTTCTTC. This translates into CASSLGLAYYNEQFF.

The genes are TRBV4-2 and TRBJ2-7, with D maybe TRBD1 (6 bases). The CDR3 has 16 amino acids. From germline, CDR1 is LGHNA and CDR2 YNFKEQ. Deletions cut 0 bases from V and 3 bases from J, with 15 bases between. The CDR3 loop reads CASSQEGGFSNYEQYF. CDR3 nucleotide sequence: TGTGCCAGCAGCCAAGAAGGGGGATTTTCCAACTACGAGCAGTACTTC.

This clonotype has only a few counts. The chain has TRBV5-5 and TRBJ2-3; 10 bases are a match to TRBD2. The J segment lost 6 bases and the V segment lost 0 bases, leaving 13 bases of the junction unmatched. The CDR3 spans 18 residues. Germline CDR1 and CDR2: SGHKS and YYEKEE (reference sequence). For the CDR3, the DNA is TGTGCCAGCAGCTTGGAGCTAGCGGGAGTTACCTCCGCCGATACGCAGTATTTT. This encodes CASSLELAGVTSADTQYF.

The sample holds a few counts of this clonotype. The chain uses TRBV7-2 and TRBJ2-3; the D call may be TRBD1 or TRBD2 (6 bases each). The CDR3 contains 16 residues. CDR1 SGHTA and CDR2 FQGNSA come from the germline V gene. Trimming pared 0 bases from V and 4 bases from J, leaving 14 bases between. The CDR3 DNA is TGTGCCAGCAGCTTAGCGGGGGGCGGGGTCGCAGATACGCAGTATTTT. Amino acid sequence: CASSLAGGGVADTQYF.

The chain joins TRBV7-2 to TRBJ2-7; 7 nucleotides line up with TRBD2. Germline V gives CDR1 SGHTA, CDR2 FQGNSA. V trimming: 2 bases; J trimming: 3 bases; junction bases outside the gene matches: 10. The CDR3 contains 16 residues. CDR3 amino acids: CASSLYLAEGFYEQYF. The CDR3 DNA reads TGTGCCAGCAGCTTATACCTAGCGGAAGGTTTCTACGAGCAGTACTTC.

The chain is built from TRBV29-1 and TRBJ2-7; no clear D. Germline assignment: CDR1 SQVTM and CDR2 ANQGSEA. With 0 bases removed from V and 0 bases from J, the gap between germline ends came to 12 bases. This CDR3 comprises 15 residues. The CDR3 spells CSVEDRTRPSYEQYF. CDR3 nucleotides: TGCAGCGTTGAAGATCGGACGCGGCCCTCCTACGAGCAGTACTTC.

This clonotype was detected only a few times. The rearrangement links TRBV19 to TRBJ2-1; D uncertain. The CDR3 loop spans 14 amino acids. V was clipped by 0 bases and J by 2 bases, with 5 bases between them. Germline lookup yields CDR1 LNHDA and CDR2 SQIVND (reference sequence). The CDR3 loop reads CASSIDSTYNEQFF. The CDR3 DNA reads as TGTGCCAGTAGTATAGATTCTACCTACAATGAGCAGTTCTTC.

This clonotype was observed a handful of times. The chain combines TRBV11-2 with TRBJ2-1; 8 bases are shared with TRBD2. Losses at the gene ends were 1 base for V and 1 base for J; bases not matched to a gene: 9. CDR1 SGHAT and CDR2 FQNNGV come from the germline V gene. The length of the CDR3 is 18 residues. The CDR3 is CASSLVPNGGRSYNEQFF. CDR3 nucleotide sequence: TGTGCCAGCAGCTTAGTCCCGAATGGCGGGAGGTCCTACAATGAGCAGTTCTTC.

This clonotype came up a few times. The chain is built from TRBV29-1 and TRBJ2-7; a weak D match, TRBD1 (6 bases). V shed 0 bases and J shed 0 bases, with 6 bases lying between them. CDR3 length equals 13 residues. In germline, CDR1 is SQVTM, CDR2 ANQGSEA. The DNA for the CDR3 is TGCAGCGTTGAAGAGGGGGCCTCCTACGAGCAGTACTTC. Protein: CSVEEGASYEQYF.